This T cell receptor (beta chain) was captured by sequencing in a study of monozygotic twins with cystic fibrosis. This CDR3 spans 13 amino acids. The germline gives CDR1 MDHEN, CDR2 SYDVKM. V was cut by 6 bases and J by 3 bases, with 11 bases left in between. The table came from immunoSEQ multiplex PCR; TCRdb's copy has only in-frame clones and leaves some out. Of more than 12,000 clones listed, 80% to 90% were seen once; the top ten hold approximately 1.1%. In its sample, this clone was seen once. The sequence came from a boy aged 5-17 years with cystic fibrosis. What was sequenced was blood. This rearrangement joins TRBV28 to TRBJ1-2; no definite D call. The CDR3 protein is CASREEPYYGYTF. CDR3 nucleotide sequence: TGTGCCAGCAGGGAAGAACCATACTATGGCTACACCTTC.